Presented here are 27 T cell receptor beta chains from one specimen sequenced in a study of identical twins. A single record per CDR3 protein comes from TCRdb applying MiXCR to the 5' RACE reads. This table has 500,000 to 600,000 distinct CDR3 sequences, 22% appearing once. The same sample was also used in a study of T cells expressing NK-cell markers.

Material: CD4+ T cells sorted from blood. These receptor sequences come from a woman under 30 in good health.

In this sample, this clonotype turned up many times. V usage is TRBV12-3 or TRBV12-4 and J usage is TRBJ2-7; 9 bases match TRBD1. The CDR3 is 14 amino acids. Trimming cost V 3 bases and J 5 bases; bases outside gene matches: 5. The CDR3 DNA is TGTGCCAGCAGTTTCCGGACAGGGGAGAACGAGCAGTACTTC. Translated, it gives CASSFRTGENEQYF.

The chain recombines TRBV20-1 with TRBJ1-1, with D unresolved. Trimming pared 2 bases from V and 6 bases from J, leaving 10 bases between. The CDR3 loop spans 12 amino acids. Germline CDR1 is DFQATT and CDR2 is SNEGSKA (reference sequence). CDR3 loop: CSARNGFAEAFF. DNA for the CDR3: TGCAGTGCTAGAAACGGGTTCGCTGAAGCTTTCTTT.

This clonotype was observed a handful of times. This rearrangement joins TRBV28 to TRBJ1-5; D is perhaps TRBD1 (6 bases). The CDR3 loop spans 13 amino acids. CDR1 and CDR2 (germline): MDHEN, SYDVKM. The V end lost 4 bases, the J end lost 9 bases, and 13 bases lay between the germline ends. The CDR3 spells CASSWSGVGPQHF. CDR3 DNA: TGTGCCAGCAGTTGGTCAGGGGTTGGGCCCCAGCATTTT.

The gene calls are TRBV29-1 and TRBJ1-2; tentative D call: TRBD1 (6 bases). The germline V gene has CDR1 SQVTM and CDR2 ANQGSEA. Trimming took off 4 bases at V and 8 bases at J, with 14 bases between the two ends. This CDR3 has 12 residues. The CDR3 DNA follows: TGCAGCGTTGGATCAGGGGAGGGAGGCTACACCTTC. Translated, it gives CSVGSGEGGYTF.

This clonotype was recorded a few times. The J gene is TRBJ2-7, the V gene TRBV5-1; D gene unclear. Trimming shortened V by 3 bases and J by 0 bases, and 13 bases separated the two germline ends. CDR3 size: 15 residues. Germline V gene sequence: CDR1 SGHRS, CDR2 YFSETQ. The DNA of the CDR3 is TGCGCCAGCAGCTGGTCTGCGGCCGACTCCTACGAGCAGTACTTC. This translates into CASSWSAADSYEQYF.

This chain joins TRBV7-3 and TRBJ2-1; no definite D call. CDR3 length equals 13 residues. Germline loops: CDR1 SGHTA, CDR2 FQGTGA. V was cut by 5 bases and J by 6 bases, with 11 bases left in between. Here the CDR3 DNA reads TGTGCCAGCAGCCCTCTCAGTAGCAATGAGCAGTTCTTC. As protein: CASSPLSSNEQFF.

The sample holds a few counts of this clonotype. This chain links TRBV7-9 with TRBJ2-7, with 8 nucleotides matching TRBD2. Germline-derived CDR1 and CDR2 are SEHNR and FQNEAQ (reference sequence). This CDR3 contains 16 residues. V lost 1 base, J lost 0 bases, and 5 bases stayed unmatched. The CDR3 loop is CASSLGGLDYSYEQYF. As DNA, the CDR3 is TGTGCCAGCAGCTTAGGGGGACTAGACTACTCCTACGAGCAGTACTTC.

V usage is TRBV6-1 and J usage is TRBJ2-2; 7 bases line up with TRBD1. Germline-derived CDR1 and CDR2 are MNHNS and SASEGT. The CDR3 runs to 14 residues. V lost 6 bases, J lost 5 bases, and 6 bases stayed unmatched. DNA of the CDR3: TGTGCCAGCAGGACAGGGCTTGGGACCGGGGAGCTGTTTTTT. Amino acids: CASRTGLGTGELFF.

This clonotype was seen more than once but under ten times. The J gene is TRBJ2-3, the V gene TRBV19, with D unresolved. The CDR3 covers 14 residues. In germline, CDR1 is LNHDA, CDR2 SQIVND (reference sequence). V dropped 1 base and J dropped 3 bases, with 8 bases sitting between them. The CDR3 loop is CASSIGRGTDTQYF. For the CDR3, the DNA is TGTGCCAGTAGTATAGGTCGTGGAACAGATACGCAGTATTTT.

In DNA, the CDR3 is TGTGCCAGCAGCCACTACGTCTCTGAGCAGTTCTTC. Translated: CASSHYVSEQFF. The rearrangement links TRBV6-2 or TRBV6-3 to TRBJ2-1; D gene uncertain. The V end was cut by 6 bases, the J end by 9 bases, with 12 bases between. Germline loops: CDR1 MNHEY, CDR2 SVGEGT. The CDR3 sequence is 12 residues long.

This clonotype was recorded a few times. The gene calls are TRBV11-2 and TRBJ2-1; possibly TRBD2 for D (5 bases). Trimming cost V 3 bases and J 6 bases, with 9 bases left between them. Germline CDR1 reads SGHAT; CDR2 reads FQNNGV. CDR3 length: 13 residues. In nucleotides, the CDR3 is TGTGCCAGCAGCTTGGTACTAGGCAATGAGCAGTTCTTC. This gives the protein CASSLVLGNEQFF.

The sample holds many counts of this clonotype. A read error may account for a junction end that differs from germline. The CDR3: CASSSYIEQFF. CDR3 nucleotides: TGTGCCAGCAGCTCATACATTGAGCAGTTCTTC. The genes are TRBV2 and TRBJ2-1, with D uncertain. Per germline, CDR1 SNHLY and CDR2 FYNNEI. This CDR3 comprises 11 residues.

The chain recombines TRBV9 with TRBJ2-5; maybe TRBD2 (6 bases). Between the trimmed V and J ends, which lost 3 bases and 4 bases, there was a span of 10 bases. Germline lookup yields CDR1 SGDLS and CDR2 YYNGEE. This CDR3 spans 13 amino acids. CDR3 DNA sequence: TGTGCCAGCAGCGGCGGGACTTTAGAGACCCAGTACTTC. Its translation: CASSGGTLETQYF.

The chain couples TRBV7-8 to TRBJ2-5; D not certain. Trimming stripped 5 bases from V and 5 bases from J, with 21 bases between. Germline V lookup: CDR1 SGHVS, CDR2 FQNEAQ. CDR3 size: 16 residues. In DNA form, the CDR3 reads TGTGCCAGCAGCCCCCGGTCTAGTCCGCTGAGGGAGACCCAGTACTTC. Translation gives CASSPRSSPLRETQYF.

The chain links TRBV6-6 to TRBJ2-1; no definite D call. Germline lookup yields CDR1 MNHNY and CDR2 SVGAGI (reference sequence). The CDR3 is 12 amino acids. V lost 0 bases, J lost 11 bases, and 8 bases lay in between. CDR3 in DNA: TGTGCCAGCAGTTACTCGTTTGGACAGCAGTTCTTC. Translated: CASSYSFGQQFF.

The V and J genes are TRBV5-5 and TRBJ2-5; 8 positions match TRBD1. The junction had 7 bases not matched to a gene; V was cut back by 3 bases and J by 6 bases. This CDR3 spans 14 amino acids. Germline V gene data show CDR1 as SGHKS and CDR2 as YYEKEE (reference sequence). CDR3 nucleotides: TGTGCCAGCAGCTGGGGGACAGGTCGGAAGACCCAGTACTTC. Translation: CASSWGTGRKTQYF.

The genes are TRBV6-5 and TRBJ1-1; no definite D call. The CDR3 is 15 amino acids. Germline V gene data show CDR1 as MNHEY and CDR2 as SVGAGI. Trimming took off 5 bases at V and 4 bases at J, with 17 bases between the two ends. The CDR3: CASSRTGLGPTEAFF. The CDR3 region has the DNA TGTGCCAGCAGTCGCACCGGGCTCGGCCCCACTGAAGCTTTCTTT.

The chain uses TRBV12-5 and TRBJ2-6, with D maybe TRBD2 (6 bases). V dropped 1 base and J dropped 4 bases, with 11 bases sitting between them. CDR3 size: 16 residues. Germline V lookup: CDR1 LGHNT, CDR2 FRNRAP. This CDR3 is CASGLGTILGANVLTF. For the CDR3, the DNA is TGTGCTAGTGGTTTGGGGACTATATTGGGGGCCAACGTCCTGACTTTC.

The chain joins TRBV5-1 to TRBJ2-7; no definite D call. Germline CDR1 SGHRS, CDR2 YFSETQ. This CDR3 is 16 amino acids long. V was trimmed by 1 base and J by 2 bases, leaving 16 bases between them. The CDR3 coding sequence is TGCGCCAGCAGCTTGAGTGGAGATAACCGCCCCTACGAGCAGTACTTC. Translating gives CASSLSGDNRPYEQYF.

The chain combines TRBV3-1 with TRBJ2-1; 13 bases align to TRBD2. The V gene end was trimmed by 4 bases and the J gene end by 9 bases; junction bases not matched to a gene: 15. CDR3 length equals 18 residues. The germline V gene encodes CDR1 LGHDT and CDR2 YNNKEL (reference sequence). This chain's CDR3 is CASSPRSGLAGVSGEQFF. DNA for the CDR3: TGTGCCAGCAGCCCCCGTTCTGGACTAGCGGGAGTGTCAGGTGAGCAGTTCTTC.

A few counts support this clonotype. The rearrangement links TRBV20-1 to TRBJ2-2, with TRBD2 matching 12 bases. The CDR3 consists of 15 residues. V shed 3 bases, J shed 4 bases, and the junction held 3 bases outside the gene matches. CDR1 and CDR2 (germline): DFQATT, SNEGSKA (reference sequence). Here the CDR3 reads CSARASGRATGELFF. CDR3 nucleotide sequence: TGCAGTGCTAGGGCTAGCGGGAGGGCCACCGGGGAGCTGTTTTTT.

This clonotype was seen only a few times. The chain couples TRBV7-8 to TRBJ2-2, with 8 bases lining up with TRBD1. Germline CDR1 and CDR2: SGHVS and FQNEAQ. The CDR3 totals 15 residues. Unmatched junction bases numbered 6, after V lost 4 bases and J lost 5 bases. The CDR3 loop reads CASSSRTGWTGELFF. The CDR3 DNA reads TGTGCCAGCAGCTCCAGGACAGGGTGGACCGGGGAGCTGTTTTTT. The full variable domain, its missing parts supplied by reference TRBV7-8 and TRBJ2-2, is GAGVSQSPRYKVAKRGQDVALRCDPISGHVSLFWYQQALGQGPEFLTYFQNEAQLDKSGLPSDRFFAERPEGSVSTLKIQRTQQEDSAVYLCASSSRTGWTGELFFGEGSRLTVL.

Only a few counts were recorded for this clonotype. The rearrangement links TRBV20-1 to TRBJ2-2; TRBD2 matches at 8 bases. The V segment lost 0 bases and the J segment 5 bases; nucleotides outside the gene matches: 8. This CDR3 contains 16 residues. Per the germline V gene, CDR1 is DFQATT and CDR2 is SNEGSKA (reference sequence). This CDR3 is CSARDSRGGMTGELFF. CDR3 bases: TGCAGTGCTAGAGATAGTCGGGGGGGGATGACCGGGGAGCTGTTTTTT.

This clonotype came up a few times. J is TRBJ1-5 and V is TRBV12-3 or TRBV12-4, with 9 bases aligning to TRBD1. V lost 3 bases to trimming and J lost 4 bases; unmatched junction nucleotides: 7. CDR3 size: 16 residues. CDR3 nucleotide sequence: TGTGCCAGCAGTTTGGCCGGGACAGGGCGAAATCAGCCCCAGCATTTT. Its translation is CASSLAGTGRNQPQHF.

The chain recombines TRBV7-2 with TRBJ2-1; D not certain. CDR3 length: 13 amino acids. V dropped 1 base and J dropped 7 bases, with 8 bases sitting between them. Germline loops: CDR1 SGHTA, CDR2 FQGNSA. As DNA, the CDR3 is TGTGCCAGCAGCTTAGTGGGTTGGAATGAGCAGTTCTTC. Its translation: CASSLVGWNEQFF.

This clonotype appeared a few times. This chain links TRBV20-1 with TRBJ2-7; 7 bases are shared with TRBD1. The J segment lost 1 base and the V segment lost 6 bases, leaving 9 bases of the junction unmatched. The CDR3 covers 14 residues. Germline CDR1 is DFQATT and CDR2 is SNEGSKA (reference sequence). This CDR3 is CSASDRESSYEQYF. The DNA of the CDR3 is TGCAGTGCCTCCGACAGGGAGAGTTCCTACGAGCAGTACTTC.

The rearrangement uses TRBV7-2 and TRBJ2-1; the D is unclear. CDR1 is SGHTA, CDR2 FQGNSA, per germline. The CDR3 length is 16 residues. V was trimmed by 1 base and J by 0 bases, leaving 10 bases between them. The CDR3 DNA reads TGTGCCAGCAGCTTAGACTACGCGAGCTCCTACAATGAGCAGTTCTTC. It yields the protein CASSLDYASSYNEQFF.